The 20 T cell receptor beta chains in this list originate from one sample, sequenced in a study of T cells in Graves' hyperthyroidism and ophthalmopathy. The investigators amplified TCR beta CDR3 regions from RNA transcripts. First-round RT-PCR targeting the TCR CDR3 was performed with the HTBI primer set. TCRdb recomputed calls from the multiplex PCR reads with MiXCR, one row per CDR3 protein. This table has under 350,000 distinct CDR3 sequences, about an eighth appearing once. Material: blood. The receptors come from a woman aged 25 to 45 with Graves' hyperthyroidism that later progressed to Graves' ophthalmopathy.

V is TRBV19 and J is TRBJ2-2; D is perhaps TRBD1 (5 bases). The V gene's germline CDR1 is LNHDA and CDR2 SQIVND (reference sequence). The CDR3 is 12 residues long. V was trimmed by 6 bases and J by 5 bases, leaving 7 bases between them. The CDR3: CASRDSTGELFF. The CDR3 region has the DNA TGTGCCAGTAGAGACAGTACCGGGGAGCTGTTTTTT.

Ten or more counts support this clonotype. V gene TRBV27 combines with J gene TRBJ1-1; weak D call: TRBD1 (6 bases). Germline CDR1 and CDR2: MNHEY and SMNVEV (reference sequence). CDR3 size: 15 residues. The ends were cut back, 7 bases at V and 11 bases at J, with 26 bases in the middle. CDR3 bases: TGTGCCAGCAAACGGGGGGACACCCAATCAGAGGGTGCTTTCTTT. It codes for CASKRGDTQSEGAFF.

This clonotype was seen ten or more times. In nucleotides, the CDR3 is TGTGCCAGCATTCCAAGTGGGGGAGAGACCCAGTACTTC. It specifies CASIPSGGETQYF. The J gene is TRBJ2-5, the V gene TRBV27; D tentatively reads TRBD1 or TRBD2 (5 bases each). There are 13 residues in the CDR3. V was clipped by 7 bases and J by 4 bases, with 13 bases between them. Germline V gene lookup returns CDR1 MNHEY and CDR2 SMNVEV (reference sequence).

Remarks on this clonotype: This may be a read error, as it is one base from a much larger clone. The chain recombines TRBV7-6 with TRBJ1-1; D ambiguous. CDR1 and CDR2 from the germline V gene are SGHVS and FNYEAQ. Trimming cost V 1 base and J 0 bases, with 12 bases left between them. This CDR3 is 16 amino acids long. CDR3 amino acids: CASSLGAVLMNTEAFF. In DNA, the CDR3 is TGTGCCAGCAGCTTAGGGGCGGTCCTTATGAACACTGAAGCTTTCTTT.

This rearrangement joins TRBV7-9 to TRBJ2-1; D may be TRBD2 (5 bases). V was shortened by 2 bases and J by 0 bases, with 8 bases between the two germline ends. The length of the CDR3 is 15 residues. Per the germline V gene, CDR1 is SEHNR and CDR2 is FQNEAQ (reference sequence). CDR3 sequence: CASSLRAVSYNEQFF. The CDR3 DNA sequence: TGTGCCAGCAGCTTAAGAGCGGTCTCCTACAATGAGCAGTTCTTC. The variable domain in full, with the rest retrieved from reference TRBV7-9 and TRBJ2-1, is DTGVSQNPRHKITKRGQNVTFRCDPISEHNRLYWYRQTLGQGPEFLTYFQNEAQLEKSRLLSDRFSAERPKGSFSTLEIQRTEQGDSAMYLCASSLRAVSYNEQFFGPGTRLTVL.

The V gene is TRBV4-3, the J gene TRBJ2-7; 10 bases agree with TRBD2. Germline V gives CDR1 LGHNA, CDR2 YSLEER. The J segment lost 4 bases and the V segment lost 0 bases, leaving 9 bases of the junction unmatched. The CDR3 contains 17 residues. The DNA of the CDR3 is TGCGCCAGCAGCCAAGATTATAGGGCGACTAGCGGGTACGAGCAGTACTTC. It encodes CASSQDYRATSGYEQYF.

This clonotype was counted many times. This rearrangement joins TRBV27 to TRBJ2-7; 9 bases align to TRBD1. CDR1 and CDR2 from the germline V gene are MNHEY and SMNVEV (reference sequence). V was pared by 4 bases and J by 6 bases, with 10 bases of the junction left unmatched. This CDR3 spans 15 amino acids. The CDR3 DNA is TGTGCCAGCAGTTCTTACCGGGACAGGGACGCCGAGCAGTACTTC. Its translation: CASSSYRDRDAEQYF.

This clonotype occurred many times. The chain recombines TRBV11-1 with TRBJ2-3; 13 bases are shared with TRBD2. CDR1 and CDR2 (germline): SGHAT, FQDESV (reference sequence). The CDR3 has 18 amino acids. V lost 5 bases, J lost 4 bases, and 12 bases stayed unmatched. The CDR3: CASSLRRTSGRMADTQYF. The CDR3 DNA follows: TGTGCCAGCAGCCTCCGTAGGACTAGCGGGAGAATGGCAGATACGCAGTATTTT.

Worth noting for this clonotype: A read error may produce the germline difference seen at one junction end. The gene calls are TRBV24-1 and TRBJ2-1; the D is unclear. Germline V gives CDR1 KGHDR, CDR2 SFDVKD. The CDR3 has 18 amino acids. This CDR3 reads CATSDLMTRRFGNNEQLF. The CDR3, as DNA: TGTGCCACCAGTGATCTGATGACTCGCCGTTTTGGGAACAATGAGCAGCTCTTC.

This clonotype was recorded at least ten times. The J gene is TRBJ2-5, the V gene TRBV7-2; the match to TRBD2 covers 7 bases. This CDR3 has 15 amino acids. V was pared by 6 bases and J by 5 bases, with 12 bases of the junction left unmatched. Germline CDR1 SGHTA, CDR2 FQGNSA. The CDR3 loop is CASRPAAGVRETQYF. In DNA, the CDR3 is TGTGCCAGCAGGCCCGCGGCGGGAGTCAGGGAGACCCAGTACTTC.

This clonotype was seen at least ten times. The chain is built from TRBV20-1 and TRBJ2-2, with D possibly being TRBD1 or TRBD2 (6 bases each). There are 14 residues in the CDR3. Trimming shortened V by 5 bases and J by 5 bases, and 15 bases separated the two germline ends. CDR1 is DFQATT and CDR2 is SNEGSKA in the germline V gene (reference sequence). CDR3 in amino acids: CSAEAGQVTGELFF. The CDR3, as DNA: TGCAGTGCTGAGGCGGGACAAGTAACCGGGGAGCTGTTTTTT.

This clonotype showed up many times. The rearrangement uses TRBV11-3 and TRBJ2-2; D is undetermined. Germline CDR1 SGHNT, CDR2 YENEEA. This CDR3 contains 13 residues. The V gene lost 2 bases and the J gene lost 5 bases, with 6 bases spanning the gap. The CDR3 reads CASSLIQTGELFF. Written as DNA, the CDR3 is TGTGCCAGCAGCTTAATCCAGACCGGGGAGCTGTTTTTT.

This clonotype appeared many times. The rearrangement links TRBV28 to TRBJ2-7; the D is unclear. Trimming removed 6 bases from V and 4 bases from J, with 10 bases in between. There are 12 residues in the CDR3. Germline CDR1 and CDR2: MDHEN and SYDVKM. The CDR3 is CASRVPGYEQYF. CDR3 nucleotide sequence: TGTGCCAGCAGGGTACCGGGTTACGAGCAGTACTTC.

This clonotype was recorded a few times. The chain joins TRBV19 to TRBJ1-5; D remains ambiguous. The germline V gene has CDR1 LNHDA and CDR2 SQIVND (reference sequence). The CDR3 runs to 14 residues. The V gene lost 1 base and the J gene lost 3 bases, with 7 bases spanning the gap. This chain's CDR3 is CASSIGVTNQPQHF. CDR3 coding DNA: TGTGCCAGTAGTATAGGGGTCACCAATCAGCCCCAGCATTTT.

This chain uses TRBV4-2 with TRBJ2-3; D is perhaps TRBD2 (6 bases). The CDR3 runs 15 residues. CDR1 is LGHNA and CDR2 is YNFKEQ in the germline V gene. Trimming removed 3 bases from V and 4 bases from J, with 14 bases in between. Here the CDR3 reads CASSQETSTADTQYF. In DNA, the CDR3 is TGTGCCAGCAGCCAGGAGACTAGTACCGCAGATACGCAGTATTTT.

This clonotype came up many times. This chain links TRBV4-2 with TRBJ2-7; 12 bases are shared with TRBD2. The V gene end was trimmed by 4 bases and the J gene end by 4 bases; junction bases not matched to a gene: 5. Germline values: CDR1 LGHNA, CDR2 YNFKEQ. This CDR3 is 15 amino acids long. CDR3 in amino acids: CASSRETSGGYEQYF. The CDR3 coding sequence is TGTGCCAGCAGCCGGGAGACTAGCGGGGGATACGAGCAGTACTTC.

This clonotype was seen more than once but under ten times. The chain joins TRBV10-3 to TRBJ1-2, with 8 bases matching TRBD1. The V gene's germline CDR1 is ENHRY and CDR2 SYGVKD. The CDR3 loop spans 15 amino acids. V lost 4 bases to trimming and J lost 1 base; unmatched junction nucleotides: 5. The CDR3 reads CAISGPGQGNYGYTF. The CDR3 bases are TGTGCCATCAGTGGGCCCGGACAGGGTAACTATGGCTACACCTTC.

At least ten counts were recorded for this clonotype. The CDR3 sequence: CASSLTRTGRGNTGELFF. CDR3 nucleotides: TGTGCCAGCAGCCTGACGAGGACAGGCCGAGGGAACACCGGGGAGCTGTTTTTT. The chain couples TRBV28 to TRBJ2-2; 7 bases are a match to TRBD1. Germline CDR1 is MDHEN and CDR2 is SYDVKM. J was trimmed by 1 base and V by 6 bases; bases with no gene match: 14. The CDR3 runs 18 residues.

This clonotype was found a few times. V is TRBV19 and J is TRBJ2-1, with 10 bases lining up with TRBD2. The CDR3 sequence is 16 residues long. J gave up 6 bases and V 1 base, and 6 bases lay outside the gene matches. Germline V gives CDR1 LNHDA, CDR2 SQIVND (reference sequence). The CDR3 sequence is CASSIVSSGRGNEQFF. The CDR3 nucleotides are TGTGCCAGTAGTATAGTTTCCAGCGGGAGGGGCAATGAGCAGTTCTTC.

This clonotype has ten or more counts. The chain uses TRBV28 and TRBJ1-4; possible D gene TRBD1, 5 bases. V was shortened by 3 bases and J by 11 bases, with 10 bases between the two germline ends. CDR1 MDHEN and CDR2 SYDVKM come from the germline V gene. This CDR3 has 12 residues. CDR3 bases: TGTGCCAGCAGTTTGCGGGGGGGGAAACTGTTTTTT. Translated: CASSLRGGKLFF.